The 12 T cell receptor beta chains given below trace back to one sample, sequenced in a study of identical twins. A single record per CDR3 protein comes from TCRdb applying MiXCR to the 5' RACE reads. The sample carries 250,000 or so distinct CDR3 sequences, approximately 8.3% recorded once. Another study also made use of these data, one on yellow fever vaccine responses in identical twins.

Sequenced: CD8+ T cells sorted from blood. Receptors originate from a woman younger than 35 in good health.

This clonotype was picked up a small number of times. V and J are TRBV12-3 or TRBV12-4 and TRBJ2-1; TRBD2 aligns across 11 bases. This CDR3 region has 17 residues. V lost 3 bases, J lost 4 bases, and 8 bases stayed unmatched. This chain's CDR3 is CASSFSLAGASYNEQFF. The CDR3, as DNA: TGTGCCAGCAGTTTTTCACTAGCGGGGGCATCGTACAATGAGCAGTTCTTC.

This clonotype was seen only a few times. The chain is built from TRBV7-9 and TRBJ2-7; TRBD1 is a possible D gene (5 bases). Trimming took 4 bases from V and 3 from J, leaving 13 bases between them. Germline-derived CDR1 and CDR2 are SEHNR and FQNEAQ (reference sequence). The CDR3 sequence is 14 residues long. CDR3 DNA: TGTGCCAGCAGCTCGTATCAGGGTTACTACGAGCAGTACTTC. This gives the protein CASSSYQGYYEQYF.

A few counts support this clonotype. The gene calls are TRBV7-9 and TRBJ2-2, with 8 bases fitting TRBD1. Germline V gives CDR1 SEHNR, CDR2 FQNEAQ (reference sequence). The CDR3 contains 17 residues. V dropped 4 bases and J dropped 7; count of bases not matched to a gene: 14. The CDR3 sequence: CASSYNTGTGVGGELFF. CDR3 nucleotides: TGTGCCAGCAGCTACAATACCGGGACAGGCGTCGGCGGGGAGCTGTTTTTT.

This clonotype was detected a few times. The chain carries TRBV4-3 and TRBJ1-2; D unresolved. The germline V and J ends were trimmed by 4 bases and 3 bases, with 12 bases remaining between them. This CDR3 contains 14 residues. Per the germline V gene, CDR1 is LGHNA and CDR2 is YSLEER. In nucleotides, the CDR3 is TGCGCCAGCAGCCCTGCAGAATCGGACTATGGCTACACCTTC. It codes for CASSPAESDYGYTF.

The chain recombines TRBV7-8 with TRBJ2-5; D is possibly TRBD1 (5 bases). There are 17 residues in the CDR3. In germline, CDR1 is SGHVS, CDR2 FQNEAQ. V was pared by 4 bases and J by 1 base, with 19 bases between. The chain's CDR3 is CASSSPLLTEFQETQYF. DNA of the CDR3: TGTGCCAGCAGCTCCCCACTCCTGACAGAGTTCCAAGAGACCCAGTACTTC.

The CDR3 loop is CASSVGSGGAYNEQFF. In nucleotides, the CDR3 is TGTGCCAGCAGTGTCGGTAGCGGGGGGGCCTACAATGAGCAGTTCTTC. This chain connects TRBV6-2 or TRBV6-3 to TRBJ2-1, with 11 bases that match TRBD2. V shed 5 bases and J 2 bases; nucleotides not matched to a gene: 5. The CDR3 contains 16 residues. Germline-derived CDR1 and CDR2 are MNHEY and SVGEGT.

The chain carries TRBV7-2 and TRBJ2-1; 8 nucleotides agree with TRBD2. Germline V gene data show CDR1 as SGHTA and CDR2 as FQGNSA. After removal of 2 bases from V and 5 bases from J, the junction contained 11 bases not matched to a gene. CDR3 length: 17 residues. This CDR3 is CASSLNPPTGGHNEQFF. The CDR3 region has the DNA TGTGCCAGCAGCTTAAACCCACCCACGGGGGGGCACAATGAGCAGTTCTTC.

CDR3 loop: CASSLGSGSGYEQYF. The CDR3, as DNA: TGTGCCAGCAGCTTAGGCAGCGGGAGTGGGTACGAGCAGTACTTC. The chain couples TRBV7-8 to TRBJ2-7; 8 nucleotides match TRBD2. V dropped 1 base and J dropped 4; count of bases not matched to a gene: 6. The CDR3 loop spans 15 amino acids. Germline loops: CDR1 SGHVS, CDR2 FQNEAQ.

This clonotype came up a few times. This rearrangement joins TRBV6-4 to TRBJ2-1; 7 bases agree with TRBD2. The CDR3 loop spans 15 amino acids. Per the germline V gene, CDR1 is MRHNA and CDR2 is SNTAGT. The V and J ends lost 0 bases and 7 bases, in that order; junction bases with no gene match: 6. The CDR3: CASSDSLEAGNEQFF. The CDR3 coding sequence is TGTGCCAGCAGTGACTCCCTAGAAGCGGGAAATGAGCAGTTCTTC.

The chain joins TRBV11-2 to TRBJ1-1, with D perhaps matching TRBD1 (5 bases). This CDR3 is 14 amino acids long. Trimming shortened V by 1 base and J by 5 bases, and 11 bases separated the two germline ends. In germline, CDR1 is SGHAT, CDR2 FQNNGV. The CDR3 spells CASSLASGGTEAFF. Written as DNA, the CDR3 is TGTGCCAGCAGCTTAGCTTCCGGGGGGACTGAAGCTTTCTTT.

The chain is built from TRBV4-3 and TRBJ2-1; 7 bases map to TRBD1. The CDR3 contains 15 residues. CDR1 and CDR2 from the germline V gene are LGHNA and YSLEER. V gave up 0 bases and J gave up 6 bases; unmatched junction bases: 5. The CDR3 reads CASSQDRDSFNEQFF. CDR3 in DNA: TGCGCCAGCAGCCAAGACCGGGACAGTTTCAATGAGCAGTTCTTC.

This sequence joins TRBV28 and TRBJ2-1; unclear D gene. Trimming cost V 3 bases and J 8 bases, with 2 bases left between them. CDR1 and CDR2 (germline): MDHEN, SYDVKM. CDR3 length equals 10 residues. CDR3 nucleotide sequence: TGTGCCAGCAGTTTTTATGAGCAGTTCTTC. Translated, it gives CASSFYEQFF.